Included here is one TCR beta chain sequence, with context. The sample belongs to a study of cytomegalovirus exposure and HLA in healthy donors. Primers for the PCR totalled 60 Vbeta and 13 Jbeta. TCRdb's table, derived via immunoSEQ multiplex PCR, lists solely in-frame clones and lacks some. Of some 190,000 clones listed, more than 65% are singletons. Germline loops: CDR1 MNHNY, CDR2 SVGAGI (reference sequence). The CDR3 covers 11 residues. Trimming left V 11 bases short and J 9 bases short, with 17 bases between. The sequence derives from a man aged 40-55 years in good health and CMV-seropositive. This chain joins TRBV6-6 and TRBJ2-7; the D gene is possibly TRBD2 (6 bases). The source material was PBMCs. Written as DNA, the CDR3 is TGTGCCGCGGGGACTGCGACGATGCAGTACTTC. Translating it yields CAAGTATMQYF.